This TCR beta chain came from a study of Ad26.COV2.S vaccination and SARS-CoV-2 variants. General observations from the study: The breadth of spike-specific CD8+ and CD4+ T cell responses after vaccination was reportedly substantial.

The method was immunoSEQ multiplex PCR; TCRdb's version includes in-frame clones alone and lacks a portion of them. The sample records about 680,000 clones, more than 80% being singletons. Treatment given: about 20 received Ad26.COV2.S at low or high dose, single or two shots; five or six received placebo; per-sample allocation not given. At day 63 after the first vaccine or placebo injection, samples were drawn. This adult donor, from Boston, was 18-55 years old. Immunization relied on an Ad26 vector, which expressed Wuhan-strain SARS-CoV-2 spike. As concerns this clone: Its antigen is unknown.

This TCR was recovered from a person between 18 and 59 years old who received the Ad26.COV2.S COVID-19 vaccine or a placebo. The material was peripheral blood, obtained in a trial of Ad26.COV2.S vaccine versus placebo.

DNA for the CDR3: TGTGCCAGCAGCTTAGGTGTAGCGGGAGAGTACACCGGGGAGCTGTTTTTT. Translated: CASSLGVAGEYTGELFF. The rearrangement uses TRBV11-3 and TRBJ2-2; TRBD2 matches 9 bases. The CDR3 is 17 residues long. CDR1 and CDR2 from the germline V gene are SGHNT and YENEEA. With 1 base clipped from V and 3 bases from J, the junction kept 6 bases outside the gene matches.